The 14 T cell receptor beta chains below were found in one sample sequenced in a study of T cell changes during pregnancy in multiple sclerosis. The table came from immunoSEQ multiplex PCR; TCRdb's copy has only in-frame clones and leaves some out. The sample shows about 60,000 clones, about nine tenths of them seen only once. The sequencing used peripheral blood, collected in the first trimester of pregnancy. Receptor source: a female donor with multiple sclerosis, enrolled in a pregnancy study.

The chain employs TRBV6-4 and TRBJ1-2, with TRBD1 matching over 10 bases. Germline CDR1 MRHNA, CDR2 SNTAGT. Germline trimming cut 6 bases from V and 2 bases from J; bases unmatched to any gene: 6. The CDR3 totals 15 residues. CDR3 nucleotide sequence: TGTGCCAGCAGATGGGACAGGGGTCCCAACTATGGCTACACCTTC. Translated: CASRWDRGPNYGYTF.

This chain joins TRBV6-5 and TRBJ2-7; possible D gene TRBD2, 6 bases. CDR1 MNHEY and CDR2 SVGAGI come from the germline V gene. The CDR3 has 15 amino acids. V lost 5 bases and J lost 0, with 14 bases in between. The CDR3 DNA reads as TGTGCCAGCAGTGACTGGAGGGGAAACTCCTACGAGCAGTACTTC. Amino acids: CASSDWRGNSYEQYF.

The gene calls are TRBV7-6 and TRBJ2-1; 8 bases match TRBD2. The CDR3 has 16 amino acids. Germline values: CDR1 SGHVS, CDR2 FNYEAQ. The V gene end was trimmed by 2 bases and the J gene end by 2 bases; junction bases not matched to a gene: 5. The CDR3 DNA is TGTGCCAGCAGCTTAAGGGGACTAGGGGCCTACAATGAGCAGTTCTTC. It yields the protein CASSLRGLGAYNEQFF.

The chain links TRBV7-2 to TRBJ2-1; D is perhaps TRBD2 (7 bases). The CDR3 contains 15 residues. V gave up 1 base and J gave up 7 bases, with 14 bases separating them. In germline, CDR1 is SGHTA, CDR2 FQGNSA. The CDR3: CASSLGRERGNEQFF. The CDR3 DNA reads TGTGCCAGCAGCTTAGGGCGGGAGAGGGGGAATGAGCAGTTCTTC.

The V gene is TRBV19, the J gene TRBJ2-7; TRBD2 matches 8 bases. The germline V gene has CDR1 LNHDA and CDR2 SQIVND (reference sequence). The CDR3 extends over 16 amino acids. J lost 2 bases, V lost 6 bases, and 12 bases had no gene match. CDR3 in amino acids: CASSPGRALQTYEQYF. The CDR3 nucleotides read TGTGCCAGTAGCCCCGGGAGGGCTCTACAGACCTACGAGCAGTACTTC.

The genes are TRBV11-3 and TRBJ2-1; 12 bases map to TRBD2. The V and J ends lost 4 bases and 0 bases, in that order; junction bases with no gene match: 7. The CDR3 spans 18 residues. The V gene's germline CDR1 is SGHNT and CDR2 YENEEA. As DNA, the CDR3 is TGTGCCAGCAGCTCATGGACTAGCGGGGAGAACTCCTACAATGAGCAGTTCTTC. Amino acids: CASSSWTSGENSYNEQFF. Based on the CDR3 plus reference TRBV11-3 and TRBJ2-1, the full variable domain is EAGVVQSPRYKIIEKKQPVAFWCNPISGHNTLYWYLQNLGQGPELLIRYENEEAVDDSQLPKDRFSAERLKGVDSTLKIQPAELGDSAVYLCASSSWTSGENSYNEQFFGPGTRLTVL.

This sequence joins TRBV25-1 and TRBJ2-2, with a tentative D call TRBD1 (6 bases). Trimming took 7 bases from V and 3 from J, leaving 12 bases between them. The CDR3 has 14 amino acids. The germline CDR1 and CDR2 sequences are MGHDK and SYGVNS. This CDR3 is CASTKNRDTGELFF. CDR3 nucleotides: TGTGCCAGCACCAAGAACAGGGACACCGGGGAGCTGTTTTTT.

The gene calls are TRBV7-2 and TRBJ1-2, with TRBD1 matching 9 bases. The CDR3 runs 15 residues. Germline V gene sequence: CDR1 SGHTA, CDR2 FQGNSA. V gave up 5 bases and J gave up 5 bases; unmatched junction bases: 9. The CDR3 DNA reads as TGTGCCAGCAGCCTACGGACAGGGGAGCAGTATGGCTACACCTTC. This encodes CASSLRTGEQYGYTF.

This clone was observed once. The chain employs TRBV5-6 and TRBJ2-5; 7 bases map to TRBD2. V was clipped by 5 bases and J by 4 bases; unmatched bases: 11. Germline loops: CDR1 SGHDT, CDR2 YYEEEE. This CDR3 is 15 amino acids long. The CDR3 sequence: CASSWEGSLGETQYF. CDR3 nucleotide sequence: TGTGCCAGCAGTTGGGAGGGCAGCCTTGGAGAGACCCAGTACTTC. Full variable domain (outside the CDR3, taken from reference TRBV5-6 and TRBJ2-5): DAGVTQSPTHLIKTRGQQVTLRCSPKSGHDTVSWYQQALGQGPQFIFQYYEEEERQRGNFPDRFSGHQFPNYSSELNVNALLLGDSALYLCASSWEGSLGETQYFGPGTRLLVL.

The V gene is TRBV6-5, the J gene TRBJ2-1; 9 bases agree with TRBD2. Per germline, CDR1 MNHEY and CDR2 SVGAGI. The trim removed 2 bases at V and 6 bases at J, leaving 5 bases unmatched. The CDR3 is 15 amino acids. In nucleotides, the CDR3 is TGTGCCAGCAGTTACCGCGGGAGGGGAGGCAATGAGCAGTTCTTC. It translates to CASSYRGRGGNEQFF.

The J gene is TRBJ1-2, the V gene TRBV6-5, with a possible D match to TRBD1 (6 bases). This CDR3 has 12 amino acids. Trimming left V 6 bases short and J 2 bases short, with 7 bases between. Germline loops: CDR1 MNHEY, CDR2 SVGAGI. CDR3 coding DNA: TGTGCCAGCAGCAGGGGCAACTATGGCTACACCTTC. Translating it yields CASSRGNYGYTF.

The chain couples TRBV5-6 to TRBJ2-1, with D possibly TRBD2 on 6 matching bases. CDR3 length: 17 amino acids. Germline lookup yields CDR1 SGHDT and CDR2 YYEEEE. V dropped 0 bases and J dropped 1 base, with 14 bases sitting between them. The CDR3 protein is CASSLGSWLASYNEQFF. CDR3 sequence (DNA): TGTGCCAGCAGCTTGGGGTCATGGCTAGCGTCCTACAATGAGCAGTTCTTC.

CDR3 nucleotides: TGTGCCATCAGGCAGGTGGACCAAGAGACCCAGTACTTC. Its translation is CAIRQVDQETQYF. The chain carries TRBV10-3 and TRBJ2-5; D is ambiguous. Germline V lookup: CDR1 ENHRY, CDR2 SYGVKD. V lost 6 bases, J lost 0 bases, and 8 bases lay in between. This CDR3 contains 13 residues.

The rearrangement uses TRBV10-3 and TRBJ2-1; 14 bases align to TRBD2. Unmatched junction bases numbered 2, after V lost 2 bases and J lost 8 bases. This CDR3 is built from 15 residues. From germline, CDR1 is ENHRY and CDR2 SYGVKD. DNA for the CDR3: TGTGCCATCAGTGAGGGACTAGCGGGAGGACATGAGCAGTTCTTC. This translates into CAISEGLAGGHEQFF.